The source of this T cell receptor (beta chain) is a study of cytomegalovirus exposure and HLA in healthy donors (TCRdb year 2017). Broadly, across the study: An earlier analysis of several hundred of the donors reported more than 250 Gb of sequence data and some 100 million unique TCR beta sequences from roughly 180 million T cells. HLA typing included class I and class II loci at four-digit resolution. Every repertoire in the discovery cohort had been generated on one and the same sequencing platform. The later analysis used no new phenotypic data to find candidate immune exposures, relying instead on TCR beta sequences and their occurrence across donors. The study used immunosequencing to profile the T cell repertoires of approximately 650 subjects and linked those repertoires to cytomegalovirus serostatus. In an earlier analysis of 500 to 650 of the donors, high-throughput TCR beta sequencing was used to judge whether each TCR beta V gene segment behaved as functional or pseudogenic. Roughly five DR-DQ haplotypes were handled as single units for association and clustering because linkage in the cohort was strong. On average, 235,054 unique TCR beta nucleotide sequences were sequenced per donor among a few hundred genotyped donors of the cohort, with 15% to 20% of those sequences being non-productive. Typing coverage varied by locus: roughly 629-640 donors for A, B, C, DRB1 and DQB1; approximately 520 for DQA1; 606 for DPA1; roughly 470 for DPB1. To study patterns of TCR occurrence, a later analysis re-analyzed previously published TCR beta repertoires from around 660 donors and added high-resolution HLA genotyping. An early release covering just under 650 HLA-typed donors comprised approximately 290 gigabases of sequencing data and about 90 million unique TCR sequences. To predict cytomegalovirus infection status, the study combined high-throughput TCR immunosequencing, statistical association of individual TCRs with disease status, and machine learning. A later genetic analysis took genome-wide SNP genotypes for about three fifths of the roughly 670 donors and used that subset as a discovery cohort. Donor age, sex, ethnicity and CMV serostatus were collected together with the repertoire data. Along with the approximately 700-subject first cohort, a separate validation cohort of around 120 different subjects was used. Of the 350 to 400 genotyped donors, roughly 85% fell in the genetic ancestry cluster associated with self-reported Caucasian donors. The study was designed to test whether signatures of past pathogen exposure could be identified by cataloging public T cell receptors.

This clone has only a few counts. What antigen it recognizes has not been identified. Per-base qualities were not stored, and no clone one base away is much larger. Including cysteine and phenylalanine, the CDR3 has 16 amino acids. The DNA shown is the 48-base CDR3, in frame from base 1. According to the germline V gene, CDR1 reads SGHRS and CDR2 reads YFSETQ. V loses 4 bases at its end and J loses 4 bases; junction bases beyond the gene matches: 11. Here is what the overall study found, with its caveats: At a false discovery rate of 0.05, a later analysis linked approximately 18,000 TCR beta sequences to specific HLA alleles. Immune exposure information for the cohort was limited to CMV serostatus. Most TCR sequences were seen in very few donors, while some public TCRs were found in many individuals. The 87-base-pair reads could not distinguish some IMGT-functional V segments, including TRBV6-2 and TRBV6-3, so those segments were excluded. The cohort was sequenced for TCR beta chains only, and without alpha or paired-chain data the features that could be detected were limited. Most CMV-associated TCR beta chains appeared to be HLA-restricted in a later analysis, and the HLA associations seemed to be driven largely by CMV exposure. According to the authors, the approach could potentially be generalized to other disease states and immunological phenotypes. A later genetic analysis associated a missense DCLRE1C variant with V-gene and J-gene trimming of TCR beta chains, and an independent cohort replicated the association. Compared with equally common non-associated chains, HLA-associated TCR beta chains in a later analysis were more clonally expanded and had lower generation probabilities. In vitro tests confirmed that three of the cytomegalovirus-associated TCR beta chains recognize cytomegalovirus antigens. Because counts were too low, under 20 rarely observed V segments, including chromosome 9 orphons, were left out of the earlier analysis of 500 to 650 of the donors. According to a later analysis, TCR association rates differed among HLA loci, with DRB1 alleles showing the most associated TCRs and HLA-C alleles showing the fewest. According to a later analysis, parvovirus B19, influenza, CMV and Epstein-Barr virus appeared linked to several top co-occurrence clusters. Linkage disequilibrium might explain the correlated functional status among segregating V segments, but an unknown experimental factor could not be excluded. In an earlier analysis of about 540 of the donors, most TCR beta V segments were observed in productive rearrangements about 87% or about 30% of the time, broadly matching IMGT annotations. Because HLA typing was missing for some donors at each locus, association tests included only the typed subset. A group of highly shared sequence variants was considered likely to be a technical artifact of the sequencing pipeline. A later genetic analysis reported fewer N-insertions in productive TCRs among donors in an Asian-associated ancestry cluster than the roughly 700-donor mean. The study gave a list of about 170 TCR beta chains associated with cytomegalovirus. Roughly uniform sequencing depth across donors was assumed in presence/absence analyses, although this assumption may not hold. A further reported finding was that TCR beta sequences accurately predicted the HLA-A and HLA-B alleles for most subjects in the first cohort. Strong co-occurrence of HLA alleles, especially DR and DQ, made assigning TCR associations to individual alleles difficult. The classifier was reported to diagnose cytomegalovirus status with high specificity and sensitivity in both the original cohort and the validation cohort.

The method behind the library was the immunoSEQ multiplex PCR assay. A mixture of 60 forward primers for TCR Vbeta segments and 13 reverse primers for TCR Jbeta segments was used in the multiplex PCR. The CDR3 region of rearranged TCR beta genes was amplified from genomic DNA by a multiplex PCR assay. The Illumina HiSeq System was used to sequence the amplified TCR beta libraries as 87-base-pair reads. On the study's bioinformatics: A later analysis counted 75 million to 100 million unique TCR beta chains across the 666 repertoires, and around 9.9 million of these chains were shared by at least two donors. To remove PCR and sequencing errors, raw reads were error-corrected and collapsed into unique sequences using a nearest-neighbor algorithm that merged closely related sequences. Alignment of CDR3 sequences to IMGT reference sequences was used to assign V, D and J gene segments. For a sequence to be retained, a match of at least six nucleotides to both a V gene segment and a J gene segment was required. Rearrangements were called productive when the CDR3 lacked stop codons and stayed in frame with V and J; all others were non-productive. CDR3 was defined according to IMGT convention as the region running from the second conserved V-encoded cysteine to the conserved J-encoded phenylalanine. In an earlier analysis of around 600 of the donors, sequences lacking an unambiguous match to a single V gene segment were excluded. In an earlier analysis of a few hundred of the donors, V segments were called functional above 56.7% productive rearrangements and were called segregating when the between-donor standard deviation exceeded 5%. A statistical classification framework was developed to diagnose cytomegalovirus status using the catalog of TCR beta chain sequences. V and J gene assignment, in a later analysis, came from comparing TCR nucleotide sequences with IMGT/GENE-DB human TR gene sequences. The TCRdist pipeline was used in a later analysis to assign CDR3 sequences and most-parsimonious VDJ recombination scenarios. In a later analysis, every TCR beta chain was defined by the combination of its CDR3 amino acid sequence and its V-gene family, and reads without a unique V-gene family were dropped. A later analysis removed several hundred highly shared, low-generation-probability nucleotide sequences to deal with suspected cross-contamination and a sequencing artifact. For each public chain, a later analysis derived a clonal expansion index from normalized ranks of inferred template counts within each repertoire. A later analysis computed generation probabilities with a VDJ recombination model fitted to out-of-frame rearrangements, and checked the results against IGoR. In a later analysis, TCR-TCR, TCR-HLA and TCR-CMV co-occurrence was scored with hypergeometric tests, and a repertoire-size bias correction was applied to TCR pairs. In a later analysis, false discovery rates were estimated by permuting HLA or CMV assignments 20 times. In a later analysis, co-occurring TCRs were grouped with DBSCAN, and TCRdist sequence similarity was added when clustering was performed within HLA-allele-positive subsets. Co-occurrence clustering excluded repertoires with fewer than 30,000 or more than 120,000 public chains, plus five with anomalous nucleotide sharing. Held by TCRdb, this immuneACCESS table contains in-frame sequences only and omits some clones. Under half of the omission traces to an unresolved V gene where checked; the cause of the rest is unknown. Clone size and the V and J calls come from that table; the DNA yielded D and trimming. This sample gives roughly 100,000 clones in total; roughly 82% of them show up just once. The ten largest clones represent about 1.6% of the sample.

The cohort was made up of approximately 700 healthy bone marrow donors. At the time of sampling, every cohort member was nominally healthy, though immune exposures that went unrecorded were likely present. The donor tested CMV seronegative and was one of the 352 seronegative cohort members. A peripheral blood sample was collected from each donor, and TCR beta sequencing was performed on peripheral blood mononuclear cells. The Qiagen DNeasy Blood Extraction Kit was used to extract genomic DNA from the blood cell samples. The clonotype was recovered from a man aged 50 to 59 in good health and CMV-seronegative. The sequenced material came from PBMCs. The chain was built from TRBV5-1 and TRBJ2-3; 8 bases in the junction line up with TRBD2. The DNA sequence is TGCGCCAGCAGCGACGGGGGGGCCGGTGAAGCAGATACGCAGTATTTT. It is translated as CASSDGGAGEADTQYF.